This TCR beta chain was sequenced for a study of T cells in Graves' hyperthyroidism and ophthalmopathy. General study points: Most thyroid clonotypes expanded above 0.001 were also detected in blood.

Concerning this clonotype itself: Its antigen is currently unknown.

RNA transcripts were the template for amplifying TCR beta CDR3 regions. The HTBI primer set was used in a first-round RT-PCR of the TCR CDR3. TCRdb reprocessed the multiplex PCR reads with MiXCR, giving one entry per CDR3 protein. The repertoire includes 500,000 to 750,000 distinct CDR3 sequences, under 60% of them detected once, and roughly 8.2% sits in the top ten. The germline V gene has CDR1 SQVTM and CDR2 ANQGSEA. The CDR3 sequence is 16 residues long. The junction had 12 bases not matched to a gene; V was cut back by 3 bases and J by 4 bases. Specimen: peripheral blood or thyroid tissue (not recorded which). This TCR came from a woman between 18 and 29 years old with Graves' hyperthyroidism. The J gene is TRBJ2-5, the V gene TRBV29-1; TRBD2 matches 9 bases. CDR3 DNA: TGCAGCGTTGAGGAAACCGGTTGGACTAGCGTAGAGACCCAGTACTTC. It encodes CSVEETGWTSVETQYF.